This TCR beta chain was recovered during a study of T cells in Graves' hyperthyroidism and ophthalmopathy. There are 14 residues in the CDR3. V shed 0 bases and J 6 bases; nucleotides not matched to a gene: 3. Germline CDR1 reads LNHNV; CDR2 reads YYDKDF (reference sequence). From RNA transcripts, TCR beta CDR3 regions were amplified. The HTBI primer set served for first-round RT-PCR of the TCR CDR3. TCRdb reprocessed the multiplex PCR reads via MiXCR and lists one record per CDR3 protein. The table has 450,000 to 600,000 distinct CDR3 sequences, 14% seen once. This TCR derives from a woman aged 40 to 50 with Graves' hyperthyroidism. The V gene is TRBV15, the J gene TRBJ1-1, with TRBD1 matching over 8 bases. Sequencing was carried out using blood. The CDR3 loop is CATSREGQVPEAFF. CDR3 coding DNA: TGTGCCACCAGCAGAGAGGGACAGGTACCTGAAGCTTTCTTT.